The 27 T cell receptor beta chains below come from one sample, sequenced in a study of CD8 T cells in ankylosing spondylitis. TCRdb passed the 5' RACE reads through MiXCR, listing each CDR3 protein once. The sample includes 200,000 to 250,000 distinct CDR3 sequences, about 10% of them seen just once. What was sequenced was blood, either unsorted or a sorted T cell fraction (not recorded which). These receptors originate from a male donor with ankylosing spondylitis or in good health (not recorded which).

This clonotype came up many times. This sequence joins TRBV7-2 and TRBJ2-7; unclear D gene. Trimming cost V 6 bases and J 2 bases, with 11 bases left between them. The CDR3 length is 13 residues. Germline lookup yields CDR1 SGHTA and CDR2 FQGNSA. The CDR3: CASRSTNTYEQYF. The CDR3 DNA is TGTGCCAGCAGGTCGACAAATACCTACGAGCAGTACTTC. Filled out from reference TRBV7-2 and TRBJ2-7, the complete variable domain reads GAGVSQSPSNKVTEKGKDVELRCDPISGHTALYWYRQSLGQGLEFLIYFQGNSAPDKSGLPSDRFSAERTGGSVSTLTIQRTQQEDSAVYLCASRSTNTYEQYFGPGTRLTVT.

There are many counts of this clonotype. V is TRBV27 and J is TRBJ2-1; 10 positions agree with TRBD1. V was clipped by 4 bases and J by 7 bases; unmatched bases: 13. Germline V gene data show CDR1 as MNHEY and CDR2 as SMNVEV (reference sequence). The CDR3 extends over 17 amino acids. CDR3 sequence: CASSSSLRDRGINEQFF. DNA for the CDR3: TGTGCCAGCAGTTCCTCCTTACGGGACAGGGGTATAAATGAGCAGTTCTTC.

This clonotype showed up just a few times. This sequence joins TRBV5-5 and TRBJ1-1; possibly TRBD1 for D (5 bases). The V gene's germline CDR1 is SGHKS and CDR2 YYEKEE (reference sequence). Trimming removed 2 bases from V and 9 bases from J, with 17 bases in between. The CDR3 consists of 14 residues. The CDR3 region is CASSFWQGGDQAFF. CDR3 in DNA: TGTGCCAGCAGCTTTTGGCAGGGCGGTGACCAAGCTTTCTTT.

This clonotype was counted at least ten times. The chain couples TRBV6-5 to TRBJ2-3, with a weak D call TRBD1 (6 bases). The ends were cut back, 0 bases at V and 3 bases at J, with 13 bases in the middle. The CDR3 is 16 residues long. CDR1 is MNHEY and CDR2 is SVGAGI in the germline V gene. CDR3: CASSYSRVGGTDTQYF. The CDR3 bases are TGTGCCAGCAGTTACTCGAGGGTAGGGGGTACAGATACGCAGTATTTT.

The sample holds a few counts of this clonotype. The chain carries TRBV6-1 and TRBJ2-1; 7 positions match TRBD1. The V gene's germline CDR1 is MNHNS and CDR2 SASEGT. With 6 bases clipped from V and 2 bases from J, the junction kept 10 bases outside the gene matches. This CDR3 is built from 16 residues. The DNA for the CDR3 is TGTGCCAGCAGGCTCGACCGGGACAGCACCTACAATGAGCAGTTCTTC. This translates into CASRLDRDSTYNEQFF.

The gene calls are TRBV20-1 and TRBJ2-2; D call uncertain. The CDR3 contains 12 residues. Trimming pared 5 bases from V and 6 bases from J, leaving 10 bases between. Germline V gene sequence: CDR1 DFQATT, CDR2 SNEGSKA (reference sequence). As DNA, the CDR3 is TGCAGTGCTGATGGGGTCCCCGGGGAGCTGTTTTTT. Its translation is CSADGVPGELFF.

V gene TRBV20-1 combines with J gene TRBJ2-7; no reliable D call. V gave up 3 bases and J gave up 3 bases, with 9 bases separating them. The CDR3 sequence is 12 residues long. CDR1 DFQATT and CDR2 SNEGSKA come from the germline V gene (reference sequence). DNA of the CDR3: TGCAGTGCTAGGTCCAGTTACTACGAGCAGTACTTC. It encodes CSARSSYYEQYF.

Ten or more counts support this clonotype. The CDR3 sequence is CASRAGTSAAGYNEQFF. In DNA form, the CDR3 reads TGTGCCAGCAGAGCCGGGACTTCTGCAGCTGGCTACAATGAGCAGTTCTTC. The chain is built from TRBV7-2 and TRBJ2-1, with D possibly matching TRBD2 (6 bases). CDR1 is SGHTA and CDR2 is FQGNSA in the germline V gene. V shed 6 bases and J shed 3 bases, with 21 bases lying between them. This CDR3 contains 17 residues.

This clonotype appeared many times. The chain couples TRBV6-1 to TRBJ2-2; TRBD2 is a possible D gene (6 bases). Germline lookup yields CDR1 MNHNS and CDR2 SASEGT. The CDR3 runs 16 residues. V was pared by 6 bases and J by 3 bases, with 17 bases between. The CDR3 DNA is TGTGCCAGCAGCCCCCAACCGGGACTCTACACCGGGGAGCTGTTTTTT. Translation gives CASSPQPGLYTGELFF.

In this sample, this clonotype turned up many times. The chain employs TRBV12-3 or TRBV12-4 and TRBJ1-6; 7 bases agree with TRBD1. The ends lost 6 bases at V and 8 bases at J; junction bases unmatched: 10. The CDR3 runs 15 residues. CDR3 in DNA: TGTGCCAGCAGCGGACAGGCCCAAACTTATTCACCCCTCCACTTT. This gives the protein CASSGQAQTYSPLHF.

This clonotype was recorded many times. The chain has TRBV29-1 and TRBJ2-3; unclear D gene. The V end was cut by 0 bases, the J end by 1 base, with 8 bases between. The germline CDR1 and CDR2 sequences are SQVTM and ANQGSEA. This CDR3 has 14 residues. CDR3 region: CSVEDGVGTDTQYF. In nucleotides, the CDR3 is TGCAGCGTTGAAGATGGGGTCGGCACAGATACGCAGTATTTT.

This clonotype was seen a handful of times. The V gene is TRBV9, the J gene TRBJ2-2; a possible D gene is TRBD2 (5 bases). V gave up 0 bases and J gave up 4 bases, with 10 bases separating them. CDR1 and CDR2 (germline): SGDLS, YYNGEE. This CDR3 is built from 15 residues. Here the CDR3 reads CASSVGGPGTGELFF. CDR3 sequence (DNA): TGTGCCAGCAGCGTAGGCGGGCCGGGCACCGGGGAGCTGTTTTTT.

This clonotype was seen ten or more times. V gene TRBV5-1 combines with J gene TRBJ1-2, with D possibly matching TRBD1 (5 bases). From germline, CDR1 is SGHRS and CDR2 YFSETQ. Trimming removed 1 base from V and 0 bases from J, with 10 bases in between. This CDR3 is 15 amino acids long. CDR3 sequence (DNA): TGCGCCAGCAGCTTGCTGGCAGGGTCTAACTATGGCTACACCTTC. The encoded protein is CASSLLAGSNYGYTF.

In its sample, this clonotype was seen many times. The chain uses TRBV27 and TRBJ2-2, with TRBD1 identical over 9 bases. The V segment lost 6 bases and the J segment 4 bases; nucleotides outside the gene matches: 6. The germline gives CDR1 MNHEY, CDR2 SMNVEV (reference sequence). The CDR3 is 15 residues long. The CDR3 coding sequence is TGTGCCAGCAGACTACAGGGGGCGAGCACCGGGGAGCTGTTTTTT. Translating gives CASRLQGASTGELFF.

Written as DNA, the CDR3 is TGTGCCAGCAGCCAAAATAACAGGGGACCAAATGAAAAACTGTTTTTT. Translated: CASSQNNRGPNEKLFF. The chain couples TRBV7-9 to TRBJ1-4; TRBD1 agrees at 7 bases. The trim removed 5 bases at V and 5 bases at J, leaving 11 bases unmatched. Germline V gene lookup returns CDR1 SEHNR and CDR2 FQNEAQ (reference sequence). This CDR3 is 16 amino acids long.

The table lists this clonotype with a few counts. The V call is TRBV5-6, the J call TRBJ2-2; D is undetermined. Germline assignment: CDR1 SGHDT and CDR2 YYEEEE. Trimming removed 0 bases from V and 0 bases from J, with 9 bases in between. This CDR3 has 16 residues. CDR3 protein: CASSLVSQTNTGELFF. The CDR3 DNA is TGTGCCAGCAGCTTGGTGTCACAGACGAACACCGGGGAGCTGTTTTTT.

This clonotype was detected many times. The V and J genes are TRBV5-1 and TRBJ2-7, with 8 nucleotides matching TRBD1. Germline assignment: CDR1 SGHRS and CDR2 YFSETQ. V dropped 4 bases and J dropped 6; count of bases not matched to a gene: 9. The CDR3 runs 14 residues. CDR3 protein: CASSAGQGSGEQYF. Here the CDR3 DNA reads TGCGCCAGCAGCGCAGGACAGGGCTCGGGCGAGCAGTACTTC.

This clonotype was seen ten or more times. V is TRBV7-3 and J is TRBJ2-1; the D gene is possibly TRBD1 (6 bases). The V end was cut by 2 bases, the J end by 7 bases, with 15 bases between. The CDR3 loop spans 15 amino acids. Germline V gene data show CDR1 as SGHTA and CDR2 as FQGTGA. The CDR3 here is CASSLGLNRENEQFF. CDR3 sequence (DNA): TGTGCCAGCAGCTTAGGCTTGAACAGGGAAAATGAGCAGTTCTTC.

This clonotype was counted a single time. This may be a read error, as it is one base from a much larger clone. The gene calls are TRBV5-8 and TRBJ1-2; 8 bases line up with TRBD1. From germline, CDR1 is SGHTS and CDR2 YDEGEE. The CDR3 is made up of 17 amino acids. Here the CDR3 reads CASSLAGTGIRVYGDTF. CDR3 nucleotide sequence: TGTGCCAGCAGCTTGGCCGGGACAGGTATTCGGGTCTATGGCGACACCTTC.

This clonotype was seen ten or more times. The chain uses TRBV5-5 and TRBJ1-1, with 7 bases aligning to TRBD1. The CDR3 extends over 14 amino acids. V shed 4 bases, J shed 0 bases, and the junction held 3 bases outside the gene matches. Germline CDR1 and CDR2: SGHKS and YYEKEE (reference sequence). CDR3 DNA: TGTGCCAGCAGCCGACAGGGTATGAACACTGAAGCTTTCTTT. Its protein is CASSRQGMNTEAFF.

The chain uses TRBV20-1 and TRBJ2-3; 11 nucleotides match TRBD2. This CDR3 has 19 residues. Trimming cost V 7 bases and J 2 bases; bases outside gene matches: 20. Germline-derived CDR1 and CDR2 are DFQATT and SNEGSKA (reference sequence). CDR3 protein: CSGQDPGLAGGRYTDTQYF. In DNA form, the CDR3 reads TGCAGTGGTCAAGATCCGGGATTAGCGGGGGGGCGTTACACAGATACGCAGTATTTT.

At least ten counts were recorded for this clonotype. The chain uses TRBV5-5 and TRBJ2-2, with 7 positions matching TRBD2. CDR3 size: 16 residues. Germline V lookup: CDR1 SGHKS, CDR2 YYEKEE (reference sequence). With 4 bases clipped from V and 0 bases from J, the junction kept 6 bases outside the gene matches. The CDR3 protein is CASSLSAGANTGELFF. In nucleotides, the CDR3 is TGTGCCAGCAGCCTCTCCGCGGGGGCGAACACCGGGGAGCTGTTTTTT.

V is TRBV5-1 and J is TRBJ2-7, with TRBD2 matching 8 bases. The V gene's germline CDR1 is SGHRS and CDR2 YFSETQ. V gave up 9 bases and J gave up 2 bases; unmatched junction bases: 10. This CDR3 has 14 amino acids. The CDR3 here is CATSYSGETYEQYF. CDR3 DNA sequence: TGCGCCACCTCGTATAGCGGGGAAACCTACGAGCAGTACTTC.

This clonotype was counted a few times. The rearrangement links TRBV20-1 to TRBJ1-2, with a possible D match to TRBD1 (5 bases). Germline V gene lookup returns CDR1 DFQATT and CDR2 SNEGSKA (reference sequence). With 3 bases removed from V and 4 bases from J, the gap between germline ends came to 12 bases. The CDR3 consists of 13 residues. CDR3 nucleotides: TGCAGTGCTAGTGGGGGGGGGTCCTATGGCTACACCTTC. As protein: CSASGGGSYGYTF.

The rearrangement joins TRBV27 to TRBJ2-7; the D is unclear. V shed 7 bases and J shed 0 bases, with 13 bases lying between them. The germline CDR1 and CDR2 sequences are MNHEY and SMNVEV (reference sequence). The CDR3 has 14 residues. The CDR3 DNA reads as TGTGCCAGCAATAAAGACGGGTCCTCCTACGAGCAGTACTTC. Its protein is CASNKDGSSYEQYF.

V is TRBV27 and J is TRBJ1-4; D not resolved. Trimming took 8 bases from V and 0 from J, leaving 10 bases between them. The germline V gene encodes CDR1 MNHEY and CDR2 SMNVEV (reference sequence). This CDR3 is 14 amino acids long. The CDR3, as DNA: TGTGCCAGCTCCAGAGCATCAACTAATGAAAAACTGTTTTTT. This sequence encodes CASSRASTNEKLFF. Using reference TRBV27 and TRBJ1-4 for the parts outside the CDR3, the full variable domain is EAQVTQNPRYLITVTGKKLTVTCSQNMNHEYMSWYRQDPGLGLRQIYYSMNVEVTDKGDVPEGYKVSRKEKRNFPLILESPSPNQTSLYFCASSRASTNEKLFFGSGTQLSVL.

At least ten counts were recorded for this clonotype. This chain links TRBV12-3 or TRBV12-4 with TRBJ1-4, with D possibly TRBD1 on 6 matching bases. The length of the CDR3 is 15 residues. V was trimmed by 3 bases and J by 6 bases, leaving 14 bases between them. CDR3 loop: CASSFQGHGDEKLFF. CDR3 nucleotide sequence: TGTGCCAGCAGTTTTCAGGGACACGGGGATGAAAAACTGTTTTTT.